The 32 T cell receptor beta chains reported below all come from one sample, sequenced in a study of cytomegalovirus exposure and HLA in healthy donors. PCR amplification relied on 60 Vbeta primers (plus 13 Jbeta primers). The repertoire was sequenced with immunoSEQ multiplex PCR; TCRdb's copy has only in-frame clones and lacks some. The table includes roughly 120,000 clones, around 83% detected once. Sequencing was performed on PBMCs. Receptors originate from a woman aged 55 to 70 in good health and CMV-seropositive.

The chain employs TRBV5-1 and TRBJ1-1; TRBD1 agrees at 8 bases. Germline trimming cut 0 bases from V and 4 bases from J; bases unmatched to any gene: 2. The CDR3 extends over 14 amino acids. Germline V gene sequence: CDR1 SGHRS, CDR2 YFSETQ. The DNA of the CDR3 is TGCGCCAGCAGCTTGGCAGGGGGCGGCACTGAAGCTTTCTTT. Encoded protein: CASSLAGGGTEAFF.

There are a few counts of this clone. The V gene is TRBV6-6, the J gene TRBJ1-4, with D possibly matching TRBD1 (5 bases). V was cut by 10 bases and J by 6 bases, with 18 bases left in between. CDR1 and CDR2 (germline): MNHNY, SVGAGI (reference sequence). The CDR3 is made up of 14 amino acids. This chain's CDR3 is CATQTTAADEKLFF. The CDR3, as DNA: TGTGCCACACAAACGACAGCAGCCGATGAAAAACTGTTTTTT.

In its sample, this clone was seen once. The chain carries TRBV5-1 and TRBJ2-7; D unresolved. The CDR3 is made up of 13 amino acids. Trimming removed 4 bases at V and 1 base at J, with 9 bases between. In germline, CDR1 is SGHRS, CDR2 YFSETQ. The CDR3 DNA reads TGCGCCAGCAGCGTGAGCAGGTCCTACGAGCAGTACTTC. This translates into CASSVSRSYEQYF.

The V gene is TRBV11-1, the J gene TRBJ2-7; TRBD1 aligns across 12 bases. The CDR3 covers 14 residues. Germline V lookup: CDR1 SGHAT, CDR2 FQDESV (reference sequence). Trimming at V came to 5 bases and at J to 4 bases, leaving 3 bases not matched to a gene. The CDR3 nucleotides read TGTGCCAGCAGCACGGGACAGGGGGCATACGAGCAGTACTTC. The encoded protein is CASSTGQGAYEQYF.

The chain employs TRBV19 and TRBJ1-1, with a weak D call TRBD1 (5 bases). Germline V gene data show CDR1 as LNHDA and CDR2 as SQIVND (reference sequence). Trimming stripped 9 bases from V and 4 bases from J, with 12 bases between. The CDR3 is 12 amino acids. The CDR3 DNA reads TGTGCCAGCCGGCGGAGGGGCACTGAAGCTTTCTTT. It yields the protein CASRRRGTEAFF. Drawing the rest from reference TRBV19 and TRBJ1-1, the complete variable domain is DGGITQSPKYLFRKEGQNVTLSCEQNLNHDAMYWYRQDPGQGLRLIYYSQIVNDFQKGDIAEGYSVSREKKESFPLTVTSAQKNPTAFYLCASRRRGTEAFFGQGTRLTVV.

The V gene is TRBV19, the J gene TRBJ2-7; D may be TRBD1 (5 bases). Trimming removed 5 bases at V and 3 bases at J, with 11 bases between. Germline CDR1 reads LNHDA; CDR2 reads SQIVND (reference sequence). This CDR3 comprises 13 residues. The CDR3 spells CASSPDTGYEQYF. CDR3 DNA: TGTGCCAGTAGTCCGGACACTGGCTACGAGCAGTACTTC.

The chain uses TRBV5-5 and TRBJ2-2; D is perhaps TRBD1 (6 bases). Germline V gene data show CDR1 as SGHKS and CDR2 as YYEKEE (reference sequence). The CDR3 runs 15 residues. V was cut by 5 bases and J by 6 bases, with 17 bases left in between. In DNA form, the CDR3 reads TGTGCCAGCAGGCCCGGGACAATAGGCGCCGGGGAGCTGTTTTTT. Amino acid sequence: CASRPGTIGAGELFF.

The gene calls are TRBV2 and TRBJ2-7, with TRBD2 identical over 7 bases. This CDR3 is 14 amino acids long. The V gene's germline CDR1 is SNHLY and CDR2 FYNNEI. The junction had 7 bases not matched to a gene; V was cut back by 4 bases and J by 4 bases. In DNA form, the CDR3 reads TGTGCCAGCAGTGTCGGGCTAGCGGCTTACGAGCAGTACTTC. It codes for CASSVGLAAYEQYF.

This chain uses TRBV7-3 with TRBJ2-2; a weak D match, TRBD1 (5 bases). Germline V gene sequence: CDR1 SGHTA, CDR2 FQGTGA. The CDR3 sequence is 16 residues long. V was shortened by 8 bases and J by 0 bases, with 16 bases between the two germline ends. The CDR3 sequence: CASPPWPGTNTGELFF. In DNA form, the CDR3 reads TGTGCCAGCCCCCCCTGGCCAGGGACGAACACCGGGGAGCTGTTTTTT.

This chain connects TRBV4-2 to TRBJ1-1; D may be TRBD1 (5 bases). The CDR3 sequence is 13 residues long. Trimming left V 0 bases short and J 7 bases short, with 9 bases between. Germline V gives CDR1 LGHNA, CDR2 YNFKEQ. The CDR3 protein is CASSQDGHREAFF. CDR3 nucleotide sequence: TGTGCCAGCAGCCAAGACGGACATCGTGAAGCTTTCTTT.

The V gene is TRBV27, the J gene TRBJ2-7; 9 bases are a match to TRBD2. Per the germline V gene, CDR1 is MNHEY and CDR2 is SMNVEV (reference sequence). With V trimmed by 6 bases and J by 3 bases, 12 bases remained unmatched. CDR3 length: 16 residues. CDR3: CASRGDTSGWGYEQYF. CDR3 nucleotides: TGTGCCAGCAGGGGAGACACTAGCGGGTGGGGCTACGAGCAGTACTTC.

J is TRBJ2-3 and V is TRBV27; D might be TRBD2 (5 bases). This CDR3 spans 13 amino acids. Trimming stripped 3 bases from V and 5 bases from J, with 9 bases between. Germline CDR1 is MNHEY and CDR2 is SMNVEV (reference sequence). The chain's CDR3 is CASSFSEGDTQYF. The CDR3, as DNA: TGTGCCAGCAGTTTTTCTGAGGGAGATACGCAGTATTTT.

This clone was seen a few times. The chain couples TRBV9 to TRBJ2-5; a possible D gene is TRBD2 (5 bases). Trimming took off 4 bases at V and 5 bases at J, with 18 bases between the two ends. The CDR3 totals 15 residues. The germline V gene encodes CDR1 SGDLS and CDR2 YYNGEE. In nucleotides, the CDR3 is TGTGCCAGCAGCCCAGAGGACTCCCGTATTGAGACCCAGTACTTC. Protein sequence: CASSPEDSRIETQYF.

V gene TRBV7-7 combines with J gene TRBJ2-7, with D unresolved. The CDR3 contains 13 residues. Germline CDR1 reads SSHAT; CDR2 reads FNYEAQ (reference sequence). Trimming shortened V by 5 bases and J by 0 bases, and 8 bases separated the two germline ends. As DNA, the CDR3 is TGTGCCAGCAGCCTGAGGTACTCCTACGAGCAGTACTTC. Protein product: CASSLRYSYEQYF.

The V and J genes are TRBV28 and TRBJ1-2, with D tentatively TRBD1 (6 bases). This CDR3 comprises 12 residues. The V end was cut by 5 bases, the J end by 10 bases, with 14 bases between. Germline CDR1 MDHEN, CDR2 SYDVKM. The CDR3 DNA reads TGTGCCAGCAGTCTAACAGGGACGGACTACACCTTC. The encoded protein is CASSLTGTDYTF.

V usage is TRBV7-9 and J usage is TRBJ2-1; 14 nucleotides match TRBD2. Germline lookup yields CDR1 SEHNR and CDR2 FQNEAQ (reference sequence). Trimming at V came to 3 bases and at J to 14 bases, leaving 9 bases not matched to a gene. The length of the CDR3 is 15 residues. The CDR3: CASSFGGTSGSSEFF. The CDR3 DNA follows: TGTGCCAGCAGCTTCGGAGGGACTAGCGGGAGTTCTGAGTTCTTC.

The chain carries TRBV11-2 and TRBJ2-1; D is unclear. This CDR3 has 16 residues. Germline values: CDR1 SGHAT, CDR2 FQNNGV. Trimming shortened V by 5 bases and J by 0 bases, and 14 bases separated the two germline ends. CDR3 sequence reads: CASSHPKAISYNEQFF. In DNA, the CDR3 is TGTGCCAGCAGCCACCCAAAAGCTATCTCCTACAATGAGCAGTTCTTC.

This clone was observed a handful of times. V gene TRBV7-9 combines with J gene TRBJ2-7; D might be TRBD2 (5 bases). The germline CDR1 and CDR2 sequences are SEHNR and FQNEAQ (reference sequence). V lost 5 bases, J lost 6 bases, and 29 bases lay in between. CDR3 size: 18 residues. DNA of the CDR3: TGTGCCAGCAGCCTGGGTGGCACGGGCAGAGGGCGCGGAGGCGAGCAGTACTTC. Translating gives CASSLGGTGRGRGGEQYF.

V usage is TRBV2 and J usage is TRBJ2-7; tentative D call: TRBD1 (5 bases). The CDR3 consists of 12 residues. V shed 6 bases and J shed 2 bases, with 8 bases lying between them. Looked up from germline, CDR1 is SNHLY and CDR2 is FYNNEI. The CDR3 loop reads CASRAGTYEQYF. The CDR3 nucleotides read TGTGCCAGCAGAGCAGGGACCTACGAGCAGTACTTC.

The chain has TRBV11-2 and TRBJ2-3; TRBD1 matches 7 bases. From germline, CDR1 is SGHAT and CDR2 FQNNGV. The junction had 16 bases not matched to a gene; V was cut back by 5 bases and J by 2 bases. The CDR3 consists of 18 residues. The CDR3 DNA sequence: TGTGCCAGCAGCCCAGGGGGTATCGGGCTGGGCAACACAGATACGCAGTATTTT. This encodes CASSPGGIGLGNTDTQYF.

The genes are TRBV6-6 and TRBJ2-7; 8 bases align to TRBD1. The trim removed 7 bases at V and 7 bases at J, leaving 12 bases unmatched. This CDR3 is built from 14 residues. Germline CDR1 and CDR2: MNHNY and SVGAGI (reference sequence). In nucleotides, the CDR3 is TGTGCCAGCATCCACAGCAGGGGGCTCGGGGAGCAGTACTTC. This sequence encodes CASIHSRGLGEQYF.

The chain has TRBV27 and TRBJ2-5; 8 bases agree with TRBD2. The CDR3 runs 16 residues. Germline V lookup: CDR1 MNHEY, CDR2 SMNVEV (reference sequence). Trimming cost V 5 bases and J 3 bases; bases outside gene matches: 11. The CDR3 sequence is CASSPRGGGRKETQYF. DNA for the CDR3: TGTGCCAGCAGTCCGAGGGGCGGGGGGCGTAAAGAGACCCAGTACTTC.

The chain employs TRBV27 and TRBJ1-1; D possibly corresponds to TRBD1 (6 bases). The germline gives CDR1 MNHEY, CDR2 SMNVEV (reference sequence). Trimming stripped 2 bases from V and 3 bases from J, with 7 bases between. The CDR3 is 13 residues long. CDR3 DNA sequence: TGTGCCAGCAGTTTAGGGACACACACTGAAGCTTTCTTT. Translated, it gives CASSLGTHTEAFF.

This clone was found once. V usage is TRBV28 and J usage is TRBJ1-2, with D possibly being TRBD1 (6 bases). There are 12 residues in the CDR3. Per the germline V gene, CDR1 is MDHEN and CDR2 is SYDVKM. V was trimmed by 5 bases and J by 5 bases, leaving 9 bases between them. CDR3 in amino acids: CASSRTGYGYTF. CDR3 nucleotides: TGTGCCAGCAGTAGAACAGGGTATGGCTACACCTTC.

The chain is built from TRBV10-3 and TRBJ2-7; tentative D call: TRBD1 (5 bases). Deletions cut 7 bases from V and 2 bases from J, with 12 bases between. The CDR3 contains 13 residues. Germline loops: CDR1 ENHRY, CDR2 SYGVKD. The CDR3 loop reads CAITGRVAYEQYF. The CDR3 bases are TGTGCCATCACTGGCAGGGTTGCCTACGAGCAGTACTTC.

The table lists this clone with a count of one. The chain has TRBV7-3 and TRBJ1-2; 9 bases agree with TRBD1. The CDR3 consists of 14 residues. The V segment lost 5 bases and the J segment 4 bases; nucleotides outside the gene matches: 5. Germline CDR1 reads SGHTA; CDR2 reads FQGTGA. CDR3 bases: TGTGCCAGCAGCACGGACAGGGGTTCCTATGGCTACACCTTC. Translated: CASSTDRGSYGYTF.

The DNA of the CDR3 is TGTGCCAGCAGCCCTTCGGGGGTCGAGGATGGCTACACCTTC. Protein product: CASSPSGVEDGYTF. The chain combines TRBV7-9 with TRBJ1-2, with D perhaps matching TRBD1 (5 bases). CDR3 length equals 14 residues. V was clipped by 5 bases and J by 6 bases, with 16 bases between them. Germline loops: CDR1 SEHNR, CDR2 FQNEAQ (reference sequence).

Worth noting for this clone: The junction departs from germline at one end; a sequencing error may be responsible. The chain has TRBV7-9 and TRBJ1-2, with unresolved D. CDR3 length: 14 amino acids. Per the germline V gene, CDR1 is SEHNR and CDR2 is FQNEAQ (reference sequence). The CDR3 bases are TGTTCCAGCAGCTTATACGAGGGATCGGGTGGCTACACCTTC. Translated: CSSSLYEGSGGYTF.

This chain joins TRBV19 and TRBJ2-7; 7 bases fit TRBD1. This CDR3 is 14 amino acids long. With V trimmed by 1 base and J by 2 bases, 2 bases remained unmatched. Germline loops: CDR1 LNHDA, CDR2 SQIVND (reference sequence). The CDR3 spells CASSIGQGAYEQYF. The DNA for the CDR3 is TGTGCCAGTAGTATAGGGCAGGGGGCCTACGAGCAGTACTTC. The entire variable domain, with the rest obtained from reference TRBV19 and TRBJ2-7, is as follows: DGGITQSPKYLFRKEGQNVTLSCEQNLNHDAMYWYRQDPGQGLRLIYYSQIVNDFQKGDIAEGYSVSREKKESFPLTVTSAQKNPTAFYLCASSIGQGAYEQYFGPGTRLTVT.

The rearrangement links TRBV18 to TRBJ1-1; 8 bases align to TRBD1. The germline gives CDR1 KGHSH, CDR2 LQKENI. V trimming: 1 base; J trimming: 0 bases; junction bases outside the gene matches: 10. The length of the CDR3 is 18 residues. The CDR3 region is CASSPQGTSDRVNTEAFF. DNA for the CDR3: TGTGCCAGCTCACCACAGGGGACCTCGGACAGGGTGAACACTGAAGCTTTCTTT.

CDR3 protein: CASSRSPLMSGNTIYF. CDR3 bases: TGTGCCAGCTCTCGGTCCCCCCTTATGTCTGGAAACACCATATATTTT. The rearrangement joins TRBV18 to TRBJ1-3; no clear D gene. The CDR3 consists of 16 residues. The V end lost 6 bases, the J end lost 1 base, and 16 bases lay between the germline ends. The germline V gene encodes CDR1 KGHSH and CDR2 LQKENI.

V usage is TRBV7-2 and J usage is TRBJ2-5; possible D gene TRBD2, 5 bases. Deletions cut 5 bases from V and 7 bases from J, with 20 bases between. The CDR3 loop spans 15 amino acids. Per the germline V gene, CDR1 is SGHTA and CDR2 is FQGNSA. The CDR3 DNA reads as TGTGCCAGCAGCCTAAGCCCGGGATCAACGGGGACCCAGTACTTC. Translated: CASSLSPGSTGTQYF. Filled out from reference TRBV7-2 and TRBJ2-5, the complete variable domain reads GAGVSQSPSNKVTEKGKDVELRCDPISGHTALYWYRQSLGQGLEFLIYFQGNSAPDKSGLPSDRFSAERTGGSVSTLTIQRTQQEDSAVYLCASSLSPGSTGTQYFGPGTRLLVL.